Below, 29 T cell receptor beta chains from the same sample are listed, as sequenced in a study of T cells in Graves' hyperthyroidism and ophthalmopathy. Amplified TCR beta CDR3 regions derived from RNA transcripts. A first-round RT-PCR of the TCR CDR3 used the HTBI primer set. MiXCR was run by TCRdb on the multiplex PCR reads, yielding one entry per CDR3 protein. The sample carries fewer than 750,000 distinct CDR3 sequences, roughly 14% recorded once. Source material: blood. These receptors came from a woman aged 35 to 49 with Graves' ophthalmopathy.

The chain is built from TRBV11-1 and TRBJ2-5, with D maybe TRBD2 (6 bases). Trimming cost V 5 bases and J 1 base, with 20 bases left between them. CDR3 length: 17 amino acids. Germline V gene sequence: CDR1 SGHAT, CDR2 FQDESV (reference sequence). The DNA of the CDR3 is TGTGCCAGCAGCACTAGCATGGAACCGGGAACCCAAGAGACCCAGTACTTC. This encodes CASSTSMEPGTQETQYF.

This clonotype was observed at least ten times. The chain joins TRBV28 to TRBJ1-2; D gene ambiguous. V was clipped by 7 bases and J by 2 bases, with 17 bases between them. Germline values: CDR1 MDHEN, CDR2 SYDVKM. The CDR3 contains 15 residues. This CDR3 is CASKETEPRNYGYTF. In nucleotides, the CDR3 is TGTGCCAGCAAAGAAACAGAGCCTCGGAACTATGGCTACACCTTC.

V and J are TRBV6-1 and TRBJ1-5; D unclear. The CDR3 consists of 14 residues. V lost 7 bases to trimming and J lost 10 bases, with 20 bases between them. The germline V gene has CDR1 MNHNS and CDR2 SASEGT. CDR3: CASTPSSAYNPQHF. The CDR3, as DNA: TGTGCCAGCACCCCCTCATCGGCGTATAATCCCCAGCATTTT.

This clonotype was counted at least ten times. V and J are TRBV7-6 and TRBJ2-1; weak D call: TRBD2 (5 bases). This CDR3 is built from 12 residues. The V and J ends lost 5 bases and 6 bases respectively, with 8 bases between them. Germline-derived CDR1 and CDR2 are SGHVS and FNYEAQ. The CDR3 sequence is CASSTRVNEQFF. The CDR3 DNA follows: TGTGCCAGCAGCACTAGGGTCAATGAGCAGTTCTTC.

This clonotype was seen at least ten times. The CDR3 is CASISPQVSNYGYTF. The CDR3 DNA reads TGTGCCAGCATCTCCCCACAAGTATCTAACTATGGCTACACCTTC. The V call is TRBV6-1, the J call TRBJ1-2; D is uncertain. Trimming took off 7 bases at V and 0 bases at J, with 15 bases between the two ends. CDR3 length: 15 residues. CDR1 is MNHNS and CDR2 is SASEGT in the germline V gene.

This clonotype was observed many times. The chain employs TRBV30 and TRBJ1-5, with a possible D match to TRBD1 (6 bases). The CDR3 runs 14 residues. The germline V and J ends were trimmed by 1 base and 3 bases, with 10 bases remaining between them. Germline V lookup: CDR1 GTSNPN, CDR2 SVGIG (reference sequence). The CDR3, as DNA: TGTGCCTGGAGTGACGGACAGTCCAATCAGCCCCAGCATTTT. This encodes CAWSDGQSNQPQHF.

This clonotype was seen ten or more times. The chain joins TRBV2 to TRBJ2-7; TRBD2 matches at 10 bases. The CDR3 consists of 15 residues. V shed 4 bases, J shed 3 bases, and the junction held 6 bases outside the gene matches. CDR1 is SNHLY and CDR2 is FYNNEI in the germline V gene. The CDR3 protein is CASSGLAGAYYEQYF. In DNA form, the CDR3 reads TGTGCCAGCAGTGGACTAGCGGGCGCATACTACGAGCAGTACTTC.

This clonotype was seen many times. The chain carries TRBV9 and TRBJ1-1, with a weak D call TRBD1 (5 bases). The V gene's germline CDR1 is SGDLS and CDR2 YYNGEE. This CDR3 has 16 residues. Trimming shortened V by 3 bases and J by 0 bases, and 15 bases separated the two germline ends. Here the CDR3 reads CASSDPPWGLNTEAFF. CDR3 in DNA: TGTGCCAGCAGCGACCCCCCCTGGGGCTTGAACACTGAAGCTTTCTTT.

This clonotype was found many times. The rearrangement uses TRBV7-6 and TRBJ2-7; TRBD1 aligns across 9 bases. Germline V gene sequence: CDR1 SGHVS, CDR2 FNYEAQ. J lost 5 bases, V lost 2 bases, and 7 bases had no gene match. This CDR3 spans 15 amino acids. CDR3 in amino acids: CASSLPETGGDEQYF. The DNA for the CDR3 is TGTGCCAGCAGCTTACCAGAGACAGGGGGGGACGAGCAGTACTTC.

This clonotype was recorded many times. The V call is TRBV6-1, the J call TRBJ1-2; no firm D call. There are 14 residues in the CDR3. V was shortened by 5 bases and J by 3 bases, with 13 bases between the two germline ends. Germline CDR1 is MNHNS and CDR2 is SASEGT. The CDR3, as DNA: TGTGCCAGCAGTCCTGACACCTACCACTATGGCTACACCTTC. Protein sequence: CASSPDTYHYGYTF.

CDR3 DNA sequence: TGTGCCAGCAGCTGGGGGAGTCGGCCGAACACCGGGGAGCTGTTTTTT. It yields the protein CASSWGSRPNTGELFF. The chain carries TRBV11-2 and TRBJ2-2, with D perhaps TRBD1 or TRBD2 (5 bases each). Germline loops: CDR1 SGHAT, CDR2 FQNNGV. With 4 bases removed from V and 0 bases from J, the gap between germline ends came to 12 bases. The CDR3 spans 16 residues.

This clonotype was observed at least ten times. This sequence joins TRBV30 and TRBJ1-1, with 8 bases aligning to TRBD1. Germline assignment: CDR1 GTSNPN and CDR2 SVGIG (reference sequence). V dropped 5 bases and J dropped 1; count of bases not matched to a gene: 3. The CDR3 has 13 residues. CDR3 DNA: TGTGCCTGGGGGACAGGCAGGAACACTGAAGCTTTCTTT. Translation gives CAWGTGRNTEAFF.

In this sample, this clonotype turned up many times. CDR3 in DNA: TGTGCCAGCAGATACCTGACAGGGGCCTACGAGCAGTACTTC. The encoded protein is CASRYLTGAYEQYF. The chain combines TRBV2 with TRBJ2-7; TRBD1 matches 8 bases. Germline V gene sequence: CDR1 SNHLY, CDR2 FYNNEI. The length of the CDR3 is 14 residues. The J segment lost 2 bases and the V segment lost 6 bases, leaving 6 bases of the junction unmatched.

At least ten counts were recorded for this clonotype. This chain connects TRBV30 to TRBJ1-5, with D perhaps matching TRBD1 (5 bases). In germline, CDR1 is GTSNPN, CDR2 SVGIG (reference sequence). Trimming stripped 0 bases from V and 4 bases from J, with 16 bases between. CDR3 size: 16 residues. The CDR3 here is CAWSVRFGQGNQPQHF. CDR3 DNA sequence: TGTGCCTGGAGTGTACGTTTCGGGCAGGGAAATCAGCCCCAGCATTTT.

Only a few counts were recorded for this clonotype. The chain links TRBV7-8 to TRBJ2-4; 9 bases fit TRBD1. V was pared by 5 bases and J by 6 bases, with 8 bases of the junction left unmatched. The CDR3 totals 15 residues. Germline lookup yields CDR1 SGHVS and CDR2 FQNEAQ. The CDR3 here is CASSPTGGGRNIQYF. As DNA, the CDR3 is TGTGCCAGCAGCCCTACAGGGGGCGGGAGAAACATTCAGTACTTC. The whole variable domain, filled in from reference TRBV7-8 and TRBJ2-4, reads GAGVSQSPRYKVAKRGQDVALRCDPISGHVSLFWYQQALGQGPEFLTYFQNEAQLDKSGLPSDRFFAERPEGSVSTLKIQRTQQEDSAVYLCASSPTGGGRNIQYFGAGTRLSVL.

The rearrangement joins TRBV9 to TRBJ2-7; 10 bases are a match to TRBD2. This CDR3 is 14 amino acids long. The germline gives CDR1 SGDLS, CDR2 YYNGEE. V shed 1 base and J 2 bases; nucleotides not matched to a gene: 0. The DNA for the CDR3 is TGTGCCAGCAGCGTAACTAGCGGGGCCTACGAGCAGTACTTC. This translates into CASSVTSGAYEQYF.

In this sample, this clonotype turned up a few times. With a much larger clone just one base away, this may be a read error. The chain carries TRBV6-1 and TRBJ1-6, with D possibly matching TRBD1 (5 bases). CDR3 length equals 13 residues. CDR1 MNHNS and CDR2 SASEGT come from the germline V gene. CDR3 nucleotide sequence: TGTGCCAGCAATCAGGGAGGGAATTCATCCCTCCACTTT. Translation: CASNQGGNSSLHF.

This clonotype was detected ten times or more. This chain joins TRBV19 and TRBJ2-5; TRBD1 is a possible D gene (7 bases). Per the germline V gene, CDR1 is LNHDA and CDR2 is SQIVND (reference sequence). Trimming shortened V by 5 bases and J by 5 bases, and 21 bases separated the two germline ends. The CDR3 contains 16 residues. In DNA form, the CDR3 reads TGTGCCAGTAGTCCCGTGGAGGCAGGGGGGTGGGAGACCCAGTACTTC. This codes for CASSPVEAGGWETQYF.

This clonotype appeared many times. The junction differs from germline at one of its ends, possibly a read error. V and J are TRBV19 and TRBJ2-7, with 12 bases lining up with TRBD2. The CDR3 consists of 15 residues. Germline CDR1 reads LNHDA; CDR2 reads SQIVND (reference sequence). This CDR3 is CASSPGLAGSYKQYF. The CDR3 nucleotides read TGTGCCAGTAGTCCGGGACTAGCGGGCTCCTACAAGCAGTACTTC.

The J gene is TRBJ1-5, the V gene TRBV4-1; 10 bases line up with TRBD1. V lost 0 bases to trimming and J lost 3 bases; unmatched junction nucleotides: 11. Germline V gives CDR1 MGHRA, CDR2 YSYEKL. The CDR3 runs 19 residues. The CDR3, as DNA: TGCGCCAGCAGCCAAGATAGAGCCGGGACAGGGGCTTCCAATCAGCCCCAGCATTTT. Amino acids: CASSQDRAGTGASNQPQHF.

This clonotype has more than one count but fewer than ten. CDR3 sequence reads: CASSTGTVIYEQYF. CDR3 nucleotides: TGTGCCAGCAGTACCGGGACAGTAATTTACGAGCAGTACTTC. The rearrangement uses TRBV12-3 or TRBV12-4 and TRBJ2-7, with 7 bases that match TRBD1. The CDR3 is 14 residues long. V dropped 5 bases and J dropped 4; count of bases not matched to a gene: 8.

This clonotype was observed at least ten times. This rearrangement joins TRBV7-9 to TRBJ1-1; the D gene is possibly TRBD1 (6 bases). V was shortened by 5 bases and J by 0 bases, with 13 bases between the two germline ends. Looked up from germline, CDR1 is SEHNR and CDR2 is FQNEAQ (reference sequence). This CDR3 is 15 amino acids long. Here the CDR3 reads CASSPRTALNTEAFF. In DNA form, the CDR3 reads TGTGCCAGCAGCCCCCGGACAGCTCTGAACACTGAAGCTTTCTTT.

This clonotype was seen more than once but under ten times. The genes are TRBV3-1 and TRBJ2-7, with 11 bases that match TRBD1. Germline values: CDR1 LGHDT, CDR2 YNNKEL (reference sequence). This CDR3 contains 15 residues. The ends lost 4 bases at V and 5 bases at J; junction bases unmatched: 7. CDR3: CASSPTGTGGHEQYF. In nucleotides, the CDR3 is TGTGCCAGCAGCCCTACCGGGACAGGGGGTCACGAGCAGTACTTC.

The CDR3: CASSLARLNEQFF. The CDR3 DNA reads TGTGCCAGCAGCTTAGCCCGACTCAATGAGCAGTTCTTC. V and J are TRBV7-3 and TRBJ2-1, with unresolved D. V dropped 2 bases and J dropped 6 bases, with 8 bases sitting between them. There are 13 residues in the CDR3. Germline V gives CDR1 SGHTA, CDR2 FQGTGA.

This sequence joins TRBV11-1 and TRBJ2-2; a possible D gene is TRBD1 (6 bases). Trimming pared 1 base from V and 4 bases from J, leaving 13 bases between. CDR1 is SGHAT, CDR2 FQDESV, per germline (reference sequence). There are 16 residues in the CDR3. DNA of the CDR3: TGTGCCAGCAGCTTAGTACAGGGTCGGGCCACCGGGGAGCTGTTTTTT. Amino acid sequence: CASSLVQGRATGELFF. Filled out from reference TRBV11-1 and TRBJ2-2, the complete variable domain reads EAEVAQSPRYKITEKSQAVAFWCDPISGHATLYWYRQILGQGPELLVQFQDESVVDDSQLPKDRFSAERLKGVDSTLKIQPAELGDSAMYLCASSLVQGRATGELFFGEGSRLTVL.

The chain carries TRBV4-1 and TRBJ1-6; D uncertain. The CDR3 totals 14 residues. The V and J ends lost 0 bases and 10 bases respectively, with 10 bases between them. Germline CDR1 reads MGHRA; CDR2 reads YSYEKL. The CDR3 spells CASSQDGQRSPLHF. The CDR3 DNA reads as TGCGCCAGCAGCCAAGACGGGCAGCGATCACCCCTCCACTTT.

At least ten counts were recorded for this clonotype. Relative to the germline gene, one junction end is altered; a read error may explain this. V usage is TRBV12-3 or TRBV12-4 and J usage is TRBJ2-2, with 10 bases that match TRBD1. The length of the CDR3 is 13 residues. The CDR3 region is CASTDRGRGGLFF. The DNA for the CDR3 is TGTGCCAGCACCGACAGGGGGCGCGGGGGGCTGTTTTTT.

This clonotype was recorded at least ten times. The chain links TRBV7-9 to TRBJ2-3, with D maybe TRBD2 (5 bases). V lost 5 bases to trimming and J lost 7 bases, with 10 bases between them. CDR1 is SEHNR, CDR2 FQNEAQ, per germline (reference sequence). CDR3 length: 12 amino acids. The CDR3 spells CASSPSRYTQYF. The CDR3 nucleotides read TGTGCCAGCAGCCCTAGCAGATATACGCAGTATTTT.

This clonotype was detected many times. The CDR3: CASSPTRRSNGYTF. The CDR3 DNA is TGTGCCAGCAGTCCAACAAGAAGATCGAACGGCTACACCTTC. This sequence joins TRBV12-3 or TRBV12-4 and TRBJ1-2, with D hard to call. The CDR3 totals 14 residues. Trimming took 5 bases from V and 8 from J, leaving 18 bases between them.